This section outlines one TCR beta chain sequence together with its context. This specimen comes from a study of somatic mutations in cytotoxic T cells in rheumatoid arthritis. CDR1 and CDR2 from the germline V gene are LNHDA and SQIVND (reference sequence). V lost 0 bases and J lost 7, with 9 bases in between. The CDR3 extends over 13 amino acids. TCRdb's table, derived via immunoSEQ multiplex PCR, lists solely in-frame clones and lacks some. Of almost 20,000 clones in the sample, around 79% were seen once. This receptor was identified in a woman aged 45-65 years in good health. Sequencing used CD8+ T cells sorted from blood. The chain recombines TRBV19 with TRBJ1-1; D is perhaps TRBD1 (5 bases). CDR3 region: CASSIDPDNEAFF. CDR3 in DNA: TGTGCCAGTAGTATAGATCCGGACAATGAAGCTTTCTTT. The whole variable domain, remainder taken from reference TRBV19 and TRBJ1-1, is DGGITQSPKYLFRKEGQNVTLSCEQNLNHDAMYWYRQDPGQGLRLIYYSQIVNDFQKGDIAEGYSVSREKKESFPLTVTSAQKNPTAFYLCASSIDPDNEAFFGQGTRLTVV.